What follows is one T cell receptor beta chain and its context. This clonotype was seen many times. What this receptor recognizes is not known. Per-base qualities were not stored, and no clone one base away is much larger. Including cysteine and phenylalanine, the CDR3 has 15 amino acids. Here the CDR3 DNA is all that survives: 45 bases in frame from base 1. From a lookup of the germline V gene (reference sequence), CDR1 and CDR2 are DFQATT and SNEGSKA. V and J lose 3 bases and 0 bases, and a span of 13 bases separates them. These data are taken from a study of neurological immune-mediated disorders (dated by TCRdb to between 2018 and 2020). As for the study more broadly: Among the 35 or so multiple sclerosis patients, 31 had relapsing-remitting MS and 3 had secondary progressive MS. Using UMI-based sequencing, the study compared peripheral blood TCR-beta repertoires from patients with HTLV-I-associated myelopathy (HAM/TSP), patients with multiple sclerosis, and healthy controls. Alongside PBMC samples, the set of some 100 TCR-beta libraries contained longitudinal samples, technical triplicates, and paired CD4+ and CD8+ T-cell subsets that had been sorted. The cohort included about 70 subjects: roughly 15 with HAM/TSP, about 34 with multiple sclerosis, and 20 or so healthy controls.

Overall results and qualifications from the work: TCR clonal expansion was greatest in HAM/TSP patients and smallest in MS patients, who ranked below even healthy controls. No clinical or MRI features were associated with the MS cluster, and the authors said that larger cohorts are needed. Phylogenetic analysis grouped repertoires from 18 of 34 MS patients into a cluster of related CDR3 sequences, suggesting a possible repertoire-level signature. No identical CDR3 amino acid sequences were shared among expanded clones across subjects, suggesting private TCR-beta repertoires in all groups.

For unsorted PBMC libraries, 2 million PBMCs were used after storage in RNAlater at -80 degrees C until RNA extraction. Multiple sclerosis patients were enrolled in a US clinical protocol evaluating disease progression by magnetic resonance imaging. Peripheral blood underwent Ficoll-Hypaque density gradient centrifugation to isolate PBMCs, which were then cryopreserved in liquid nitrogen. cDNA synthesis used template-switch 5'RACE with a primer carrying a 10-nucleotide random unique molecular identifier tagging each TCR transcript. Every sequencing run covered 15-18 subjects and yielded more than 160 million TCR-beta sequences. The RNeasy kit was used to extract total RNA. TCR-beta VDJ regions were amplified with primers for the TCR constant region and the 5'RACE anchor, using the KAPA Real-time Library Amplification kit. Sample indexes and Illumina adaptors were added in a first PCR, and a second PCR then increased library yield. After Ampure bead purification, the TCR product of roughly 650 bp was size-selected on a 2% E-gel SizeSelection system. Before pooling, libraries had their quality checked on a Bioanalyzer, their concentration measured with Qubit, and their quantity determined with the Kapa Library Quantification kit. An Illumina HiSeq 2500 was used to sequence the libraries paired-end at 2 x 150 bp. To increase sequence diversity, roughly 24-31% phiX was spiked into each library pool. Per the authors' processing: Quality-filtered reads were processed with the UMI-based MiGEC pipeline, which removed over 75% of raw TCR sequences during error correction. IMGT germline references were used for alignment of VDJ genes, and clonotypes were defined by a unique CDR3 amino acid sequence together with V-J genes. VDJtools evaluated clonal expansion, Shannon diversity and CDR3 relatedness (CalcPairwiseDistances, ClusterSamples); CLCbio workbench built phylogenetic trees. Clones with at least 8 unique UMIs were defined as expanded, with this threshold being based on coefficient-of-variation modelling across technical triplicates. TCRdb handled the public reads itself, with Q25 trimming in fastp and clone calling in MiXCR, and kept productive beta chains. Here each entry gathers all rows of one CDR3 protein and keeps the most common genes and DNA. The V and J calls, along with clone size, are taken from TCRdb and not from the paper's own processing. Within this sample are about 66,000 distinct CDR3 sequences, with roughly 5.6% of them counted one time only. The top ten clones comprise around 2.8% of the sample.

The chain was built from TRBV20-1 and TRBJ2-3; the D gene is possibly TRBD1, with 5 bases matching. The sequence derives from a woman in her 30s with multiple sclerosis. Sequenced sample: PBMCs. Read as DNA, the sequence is TGCAGTGCTAGGGTGGCAGGGCAGAGCACAGATACGCAGTATTTT. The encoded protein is CSARVAGQSTDTQYF.